This T cell receptor beta chain was sequenced for a study of cytomegalovirus exposure and HLA in healthy donors. Study-wide results and caveats: Most TCR sequences showed up rarely, but some public TCRs showed up in many donors. According to a later analysis, most TCR beta chains associated with CMV appeared HLA-restricted. Reports indicated that the classifier achieved high specificity and sensitivity in diagnosing cytomegalovirus status.

V was trimmed by 0 bases and J by 6 bases, leaving 12 bases between them. Germline V gene data show CDR1 as SGDLS and CDR2 as YYNGEE. This CDR3 comprises 15 residues. A multiplex PCR was run with 60 Vbeta primers and 13 Jbeta primers. Original methodology: An analysis performed later counted roughly 80 million unique TCR beta chains (roughly 11 million of them shared). Generated by immunoSEQ multiplex PCR, the TCRdb table keeps only in-frame clones and is missing some. The V and J calls and the clone size are those of that table, but D and trimming were determined from the DNA. The repertoire holds 200,000 to 300,000 clones, with 85% as singletons. On this clone itself: Its antigen is unidentified.

The sequenced sample was PBMCs. This TCR was sampled from a girl aged 2-10 years in good health and CMV-seronegative. This chain links TRBV9 with TRBJ2-2; TRBD2 might be the D (6 bases). Written as DNA, the CDR3 is TGTGCCAGCAGCGTAGGCGGGGATGTACCCGGGGAGCTGTTTTTT. Its protein product is CASSVGGDVPGELFF. Based on the CDR3 plus reference TRBV9 and TRBJ2-2, the full variable domain is DSGVTQTPKHLITATGQRVTLRCSPRSGDLSVYWYQQSLDQGLQFLIQYYNGEERAKGNILERFSAQQFPDLHSELNLSSLELGDSALYFCASSVGGDVPGELFFGEGSRLTVL.